This T cell receptor beta chain was recovered during a study of T cells in Graves' hyperthyroidism and ophthalmopathy. V lost 4 bases and J lost 2, with 14 bases in between. Germline V gives CDR1 WNHNN, CDR2 SYGVQD (reference sequence). CDR3 length equals 15 residues. The table lists this clonotype with a few counts. Amplification of TCR beta CDR3 regions used RNA as the template. With the HTBI primer set, the TCR CDR3 went through a first round of RT-PCR. TCRdb itself ran the multiplex PCR reads through MiXCR, one entry per CDR3 protein. The sample lists about 530,000 distinct CDR3 sequences, 15% to 20% occurring once. Disease lasting under 3 months, a NOSPECS grade of at least 4, and a Clinical Activity Score of at least 3 were features of the ophthalmopathy patients. The authors took PBMCs from about 9.5 ml fresh peripheral blood.

This chain connects TRBV10-1 to TRBJ2-5, with D unclear. The sequence derives from a woman younger than 30 with Graves' ophthalmopathy. Sequenced material: blood. CDR3 sequence: CASSGSDGKQETQYF. The DNA for the CDR3 is TGCGCCAGCAGTGGATCGGACGGAAAGCAAGAGACCCAGTACTTC.